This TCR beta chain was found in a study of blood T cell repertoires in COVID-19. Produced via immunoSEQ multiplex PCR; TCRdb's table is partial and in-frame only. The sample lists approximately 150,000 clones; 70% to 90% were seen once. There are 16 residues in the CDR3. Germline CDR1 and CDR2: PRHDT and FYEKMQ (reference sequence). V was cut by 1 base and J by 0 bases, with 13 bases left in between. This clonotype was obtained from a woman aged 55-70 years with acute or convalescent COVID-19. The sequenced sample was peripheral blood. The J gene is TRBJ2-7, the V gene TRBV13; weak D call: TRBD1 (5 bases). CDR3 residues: CASSLAQGRSSYEQYF. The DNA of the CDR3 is TGTGCCAGCAGCTTAGCCCAGGGCAGGAGCTCCTACGAGCAGTACTTC.